Below are 24 T cell receptor beta chains sequenced from a single sample in a study of Graves' ophthalmopathy and Graves' hyperthyroidism. Transcripts of RNA were the source for amplifying TCR beta CDR3 regions. First-round RT-PCR used HTBI primers; second-round multiplex PCR followed. TCRdb processed the multiplex PCR reads anew with MiXCR; each CDR3 protein has one entry. The data hold about 620,000 distinct CDR3 sequences, with about 20% observed a single time. Sequenced sample: peripheral blood. The receptors come from a woman under 30 with stable Graves' hyperthyroidism. Some clones in this sample may be carry-over from other donors' samples.

This clonotype has just a few counts. This clone may be a read error of a much larger clone one base away. The CDR3 nucleotides are TGTGCCAGCAGTTTTGGGACAGATGGCTACACCTTC. Protein sequence: CASSFGTDGYTF. The chain links TRBV6-5 to TRBJ1-2; 7 nucleotides agree with TRBD1. Germline V gene sequence: CDR1 MNHEY, CDR2 SVGAGI. The CDR3 extends over 12 amino acids. V dropped 4 bases and J dropped 6; count of bases not matched to a gene: 2.

This clonotype was seen more than once but under ten times. This rearrangement joins TRBV4-1 to TRBJ2-7; 7 nucleotides match TRBD1. The trim removed 0 bases at V and 3 bases at J, leaving 8 bases unmatched. The CDR3 consists of 16 residues. From germline, CDR1 is MGHRA and CDR2 YSYEKL. The CDR3 bases are TGCGCCAGCAGCCAAGACCCGACAGGGTTTGGCTACGAGCAGTACTTC. The encoded protein is CASSQDPTGFGYEQYF.

This clonotype appeared many times. V is TRBV20-1 and J is TRBJ2-2; maybe TRBD2 (5 bases). Looked up from germline, CDR1 is DFQATT and CDR2 is SNEGSKA (reference sequence). V was shortened by 2 bases and J by 6 bases, with 10 bases between the two germline ends. The CDR3 has 13 residues. As DNA, the CDR3 is TGCAGTGCTAGATTGAGAGGGCCCGGGGAGCTGTTTTTT. This sequence encodes CSARLRGPGELFF.

This chain uses TRBV28 with TRBJ1-2; possibly TRBD1 for D (5 bases). The CDR3 loop spans 16 amino acids. Trimming cost V 4 bases and J 8 bases, with 23 bases left between them. The germline V gene has CDR1 MDHEN and CDR2 SYDVKM. The CDR3 nucleotides are TGTGCCAGCAGTTCCCGGGACGGACGAAGGGCTGGGGGCTACACCTTC. Residues: CASSSRDGRRAGGYTF.

The CDR3 nucleotides are TGTGCCACCAGCCACAGGGGGCTTGGCTACACCTTC. Protein: CATSHRGLGYTF. J is TRBJ1-2 and V is TRBV24-1; TRBD1 matches at 9 bases. Germline V gene sequence: CDR1 KGHDR, CDR2 SFDVKD. V dropped 7 bases and J dropped 7; count of bases not matched to a gene: 3. CDR3 size: 12 residues.

The chain employs TRBV30 and TRBJ2-7, with 8 positions matching TRBD1. The CDR3 loop spans 16 amino acids. CDR1 and CDR2 from the germline V gene are GTSNPN and SVGIG (reference sequence). The junction had 12 bases not matched to a gene; V was cut back by 4 bases and J by 1 base. CDR3 coding DNA: TGTGCCTGGATCCGTGGTAGTCGGGACAGGTCCTACGAGCAGTACTTC. It specifies CAWIRGSRDRSYEQYF.

This clonotype was observed a handful of times. This chain uses TRBV29-1 with TRBJ2-7; TRBD1 aligns across 11 bases. CDR3 length equals 15 residues. V lost 3 bases to trimming and J lost 3 bases; unmatched junction nucleotides: 7. From germline, CDR1 is SQVTM and CDR2 ANQGSEA. The CDR3 nucleotides read TGCAGCGTTGACTCGGGACAGGGGGTCATCTACGAGCAGTACTTC. Protein product: CSVDSGQGVIYEQYF.

This clonotype was seen many times. The rearrangement joins TRBV27 to TRBJ1-2; no definite D call. CDR1 and CDR2 (germline): MNHEY, SMNVEV (reference sequence). The CDR3 sequence is 13 residues long. The V and J ends lost 5 bases and 4 bases respectively, with 11 bases between them. The CDR3 is CASSRSDGYGYTF. The DNA of the CDR3 is TGTGCCAGCAGTCGAAGCGATGGCTATGGCTACACCTTC.

This chain uses TRBV12-3 or TRBV12-4 with TRBJ1-1; the D is unclear. The CDR3 covers 14 residues. V was trimmed by 7 bases and J by 3 bases, leaving 15 bases between them. Here the CDR3 reads CASTAVNGYTEAFF. The CDR3 DNA follows: TGTGCCAGCACTGCGGTCAATGGGTACACTGAAGCTTTCTTT.

At least ten counts were recorded for this clonotype. The chain has TRBV11-2 and TRBJ1-3; 7 bases match TRBD1. Trimming at V came to 5 bases and at J to 2 bases, leaving 12 bases not matched to a gene. Germline V lookup: CDR1 SGHAT, CDR2 FQNNGV. The CDR3 is 17 residues long. CDR3 protein: CASSPQGQLRPGNTIYF. DNA of the CDR3: TGTGCCAGCAGCCCTCAGGGACAGTTACGCCCTGGAAACACCATATATTTT.

The sample holds many counts of this clonotype. The rearrangement uses TRBV30 and TRBJ1-2, with D perhaps matching TRBD1 (5 bases). V lost 3 bases, J lost 3 bases, and 8 bases lay in between. This CDR3 has 12 residues. CDR1 and CDR2 (germline): GTSNPN, SVGIG (reference sequence). This chain's CDR3 is CAWSLQDYGYTF. For the CDR3, the DNA is TGTGCCTGGAGCCTACAGGACTATGGCTACACCTTC.

The genes are TRBV14 and TRBJ1-1; D is undetermined. The V end was cut by 4 bases, the J end by 8 bases, with 23 bases between. Per the germline V gene, CDR1 is SGHDN and CDR2 is FVKESK. CDR3 size: 16 residues. CDR3 DNA: TGTGCCAGCAGCCTCGGAAGGACCAGGCCTCTTATAGAAGCTTTCTTT. Amino acid sequence: CASSLGRTRPLIEAFF.

The V gene is TRBV11-3, the J gene TRBJ2-5; the D is unclear. With 9 bases removed from V and 5 bases from J, the gap between germline ends came to 10 bases. Germline CDR1 is SGHNT and CDR2 is YENEEA. CDR3 length equals 11 residues. The CDR3 sequence is CARPAPETQYF. The CDR3 DNA sequence: TGTGCCAGGCCAGCCCCCGAGACCCAGTACTTC.

V gene TRBV7-3 combines with J gene TRBJ2-2; TRBD1 aligns across 9 bases. Trimming took 5 bases from V and 5 from J; bases not matched to a gene: 9. The CDR3 totals 16 residues. The germline V gene has CDR1 SGHTA and CDR2 FQGTGA. The CDR3 is CASSPQGQGRTGELFF. CDR3 nucleotides: TGTGCCAGCAGCCCACAGGGACAGGGTCGAACCGGGGAGCTGTTTTTT.

This clonotype was picked up many times. This chain joins TRBV6-5 and TRBJ2-7; either TRBD1 or TRBD2 may fit D (5 bases each). CDR1 MNHEY and CDR2 SVGAGI come from the germline V gene. This CDR3 has 15 amino acids. The ends were cut back, 4 bases at V and 3 bases at J, with 16 bases in the middle. CDR3 sequence (DNA): TGTGCCAGCAGTTGGGGCGGAGAGGGGAGCTACGAGCAGTACTTC. Amino acids: CASSWGGEGSYEQYF.

The sample holds a few counts of this clonotype. The V call is TRBV25-1, the J call TRBJ2-5, with 10 bases matching TRBD2. Losses at the gene ends were 4 bases for V and 4 bases for J; bases not matched to a gene: 6. The CDR3 extends over 15 amino acids. Germline V gene sequence: CDR1 MGHDK, CDR2 SYGVNS. The CDR3 DNA follows: TGTGCCAGCAGTGGGGTAGCGGGAGGTATAGAGACCCAGTACTTC. Translated: CASSGVAGGIETQYF.

This clonotype was seen repeatedly, ten times or more. The chain links TRBV12-3 or TRBV12-4 to TRBJ1-2, with 7 bases aligning to TRBD1. The CDR3 is 15 amino acids. Trimming removed 6 bases from V and 7 bases from J; junction bases left unmatched: 14. CDR3 DNA sequence: TGTGCCAGCAGCCCTGGGGCAGGGGGATTCTTTGGCTACACCTTC. Residues: CASSPGAGGFFGYTF.

The V and J genes are TRBV6-5 and TRBJ1-1, with D possibly TRBD1 on 5 matching bases. Germline loops: CDR1 MNHEY, CDR2 SVGAGI. Trimming removed 6 bases at V and 4 bases at J, with 18 bases between. CDR3 length equals 15 residues. The CDR3 spells CASSLLEGLGTEAFF. The DNA for the CDR3 is TGTGCCAGCAGCCTCCTTGAGGGGTTGGGCACTGAAGCTTTCTTT.

The sample holds many counts of this clonotype. The chain uses TRBV15 and TRBJ2-7; D unresolved. The germline gives CDR1 LNHNV, CDR2 YYDKDF (reference sequence). Trimming removed 5 bases at V and 2 bases at J, with 10 bases between. The CDR3 length is 13 residues. In DNA form, the CDR3 reads TGTGCCACCAGCTTAGACGTGCCCTACGAGCAGTACTTC. It specifies CATSLDVPYEQYF.

This clonotype was seen more than once but under ten times. The chain has TRBV20-1 and TRBJ1-1, with TRBD1 matching over 7 bases. The germline gives CDR1 DFQATT, CDR2 SNEGSKA (reference sequence). This CDR3 contains 11 residues. For the CDR3, the DNA is TGCAGGCCTCAGGGGGACACTGAAGCTTTCTTT. Its protein product is CRPQGDTEAFF.

This clonotype was seen at least ten times. V is TRBV28 and J is TRBJ1-1, with 11 bases aligning to TRBD1. Trimming cost V 4 bases and J 6 bases; bases outside gene matches: 19. Per germline, CDR1 MDHEN and CDR2 SYDVKM. The CDR3 consists of 19 residues. The CDR3 bases are TGTGCCAGCAGTTCGATCGAAACCGGACAGGGGGCGCTTAACCCTGAAGCTTTCTTT. It is translated as CASSSIETGQGALNPEAFF.

Turning to this clonotype: One end of the junction fails to match germline, which may point to a read error. The V and J genes are TRBV7-2 and TRBJ1-2; weak D call: TRBD1 (6 bases). This CDR3 is built from 15 residues. Per the germline V gene, CDR1 is SGHTA and CDR2 is FQGNSA. The CDR3 region has the DNA TGTGCCGGCAGCTCGATTAAGGACAGCCCCTATGGCTACACCTTC. Protein product: CAGSSIKDSPYGYTF.

V usage is TRBV6-1 and J usage is TRBJ1-5; D is unclear. Germline loops: CDR1 MNHNS, CDR2 SASEGT. This CDR3 region has 15 residues. Trimming stripped 5 bases from V and 3 bases from J, with 14 bases between. CDR3 residues: CASSLQPAPNQPQHF. DNA for the CDR3: TGTGCCAGCAGTCTCCAGCCCGCTCCCAATCAGCCCCAGCATTTT.

In its sample, this clonotype was seen many times. The rearrangement uses TRBV11-2 and TRBJ2-5, with TRBD2 matching over 11 bases. The germline V gene encodes CDR1 SGHAT and CDR2 FQNNGV. This CDR3 comprises 16 residues. V lost 0 bases to trimming and J lost 0 bases; unmatched junction nucleotides: 0. CDR3 sequence (DNA): TGTGCCAGCAGCTTAGAACTAGCGGGAGACCAAGAGACCCAGTACTTC. Protein product: CASSLELAGDQETQYF.